A selection of T cell receptor beta chains follows, all from one sample in a study of control samples from healthy donors and cancer patients. Using immunoSEQ multiplex PCR, the repertoire was profiled, and TCRdb retains in-frame clones only, with some absent. The sample contains under 85,000 clones, 94% of which appear only once. Sequences were obtained from blood. The receptor set was obtained from a woman between 40 and 55 years old in good health. Each CDR3 is given with its conserved first and last residue. Fields, in order: D gene, V gene, CDR3 protein. The D gene is left open where the match is weak.

d_call: NA; v_call: TRBV19; cdr3_aa: CATLLGVGQPQHF
d_call: TRBD2; v_call: TRBV3-1/TRBV3-2; cdr3_aa: CASSQDRGGTSIETQYF
d_call: TRBD1; v_call: TRBV7-8; cdr3_aa: CASSSRDRGLGGYTF
d_call: TRBD1; v_call: TRBV6-5; cdr3_aa: CAGRDRGLKKLFF
d_call: NA; v_call: TRBV29-1; cdr3_aa: CSVDSRWDEQFF
d_call: NA; v_call: TRBV29-1; cdr3_aa: CSVLQGDSNQPQHF
d_call: NA; v_call: TRBV6-5; cdr3_aa: CASRQQYNSPLHF
d_call: NA; v_call: TRBV5-1; cdr3_aa: CASSLGFNYGYTF
d_call: NA; v_call: TRBV7-3; cdr3_aa: CASSPGTPTEAFF
d_call: NA; v_call: TRBV24-1; cdr3_aa: CATSGRGSRLQETQYF
d_call: NA; v_call: TRBV12-1; cdr3_aa: CASSFECWTGFYEQYF
d_call: TRBD2; v_call: TRBV7-9; cdr3_aa: CASSLAIAGGYTGELFF
d_call: NA; v_call: TRBV11-3; cdr3_aa: CASSLAGRWSPGQNTEAFF
d_call: NA; v_call: TRBV3-1/TRBV3-2; cdr3_aa: CASSQSGLDEQFF
d_call: NA; v_call: TRBV7-8; cdr3_aa: CASSSGPMNTEAFF
d_call: TRBD1; v_call: TRBV2; cdr3_aa: CASSDGDRGEQYF